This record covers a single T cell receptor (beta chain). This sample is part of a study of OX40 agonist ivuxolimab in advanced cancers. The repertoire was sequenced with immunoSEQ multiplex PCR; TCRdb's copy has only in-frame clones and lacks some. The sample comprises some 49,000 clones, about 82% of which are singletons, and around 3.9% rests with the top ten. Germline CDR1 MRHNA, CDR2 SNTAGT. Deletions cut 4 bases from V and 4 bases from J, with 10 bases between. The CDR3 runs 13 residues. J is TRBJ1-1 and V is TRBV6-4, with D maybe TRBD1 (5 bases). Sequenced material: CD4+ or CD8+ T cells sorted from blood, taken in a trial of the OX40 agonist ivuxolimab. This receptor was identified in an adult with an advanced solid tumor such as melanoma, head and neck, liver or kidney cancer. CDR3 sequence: CASSGGALTEAFF. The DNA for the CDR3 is TGTGCCAGCAGTGGAGGGGCCCTCACTGAAGCTTTCTTT.